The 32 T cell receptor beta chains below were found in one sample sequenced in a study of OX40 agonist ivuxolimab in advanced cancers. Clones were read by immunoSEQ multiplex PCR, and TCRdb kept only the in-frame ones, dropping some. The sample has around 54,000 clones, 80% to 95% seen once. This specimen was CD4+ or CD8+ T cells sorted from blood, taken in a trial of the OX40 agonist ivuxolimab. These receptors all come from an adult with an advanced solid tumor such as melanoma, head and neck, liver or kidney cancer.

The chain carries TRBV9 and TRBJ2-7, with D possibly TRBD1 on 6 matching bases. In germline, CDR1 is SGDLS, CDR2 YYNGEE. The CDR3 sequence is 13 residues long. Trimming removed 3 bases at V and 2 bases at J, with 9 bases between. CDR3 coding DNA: TGTGCCAGCAGCGCAGGGGCCACCTACGAGCAGTACTTC. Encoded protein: CASSAGATYEQYF.

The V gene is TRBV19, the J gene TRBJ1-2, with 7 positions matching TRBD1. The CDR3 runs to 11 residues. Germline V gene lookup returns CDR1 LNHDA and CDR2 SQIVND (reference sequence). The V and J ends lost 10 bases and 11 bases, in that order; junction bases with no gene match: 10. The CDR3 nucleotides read TGTGCCATCTTGACAGGGCCGGGGTACACCTTC. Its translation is CAILTGPGYTF. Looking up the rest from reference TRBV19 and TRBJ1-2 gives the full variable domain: DGGITQSPKYLFRKEGQNVTLSCEQNLNHDAMYWYRQDPGQGLRLIYYSQIVNDFQKGDIAEGYSVSREKKESFPLTVTSAQKNPTAFYLCAILTGPGYTFGSGTRLTVV.

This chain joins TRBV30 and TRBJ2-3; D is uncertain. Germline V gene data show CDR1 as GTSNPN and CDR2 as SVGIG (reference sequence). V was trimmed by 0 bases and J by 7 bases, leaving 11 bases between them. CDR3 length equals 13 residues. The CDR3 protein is CAWSVLRTHTQYF. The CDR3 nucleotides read TGTGCCTGGAGTGTACTGCGTACCCATACGCAGTATTTT.

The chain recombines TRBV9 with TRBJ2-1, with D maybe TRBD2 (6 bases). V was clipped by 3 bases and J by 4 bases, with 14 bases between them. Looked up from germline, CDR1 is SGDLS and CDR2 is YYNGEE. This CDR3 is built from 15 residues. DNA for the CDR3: TGTGCCAGCAGCGCGACGGGGGACTTTTACAATGAGCAGTTCTTC. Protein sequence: CASSATGDFYNEQFF.

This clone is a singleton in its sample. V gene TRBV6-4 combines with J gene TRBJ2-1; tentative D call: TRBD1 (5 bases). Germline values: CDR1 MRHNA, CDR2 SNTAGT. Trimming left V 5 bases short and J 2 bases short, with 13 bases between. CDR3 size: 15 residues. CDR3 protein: CASSSRRTPYNEQFF. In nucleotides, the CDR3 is TGTGCCAGCAGTTCTCGACGGACACCCTACAATGAGCAGTTCTTC.

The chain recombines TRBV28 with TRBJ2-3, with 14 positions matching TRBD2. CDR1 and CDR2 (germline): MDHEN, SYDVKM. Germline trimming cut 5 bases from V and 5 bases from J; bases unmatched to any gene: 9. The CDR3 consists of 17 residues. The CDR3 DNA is TGTGCCAGCAGTACCCCGACTAGCGGGAGGGCCGGAGATACGCAGTATTTT. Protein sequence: CASSTPTSGRAGDTQYF.

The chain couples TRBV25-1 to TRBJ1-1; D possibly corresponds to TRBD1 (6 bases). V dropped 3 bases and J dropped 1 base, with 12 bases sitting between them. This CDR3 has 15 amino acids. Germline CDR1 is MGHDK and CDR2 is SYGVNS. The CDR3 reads CASSDVVRGNTEAFF. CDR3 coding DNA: TGTGCCAGCAGTGATGTAGTCAGGGGGAACACTGAAGCTTTCTTT.

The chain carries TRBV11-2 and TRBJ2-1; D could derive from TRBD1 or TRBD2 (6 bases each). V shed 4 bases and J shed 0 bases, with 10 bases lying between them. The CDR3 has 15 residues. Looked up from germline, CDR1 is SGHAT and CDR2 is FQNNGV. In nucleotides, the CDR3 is TGTGCCAGCAGCTCCAGGGGACTCTCCTACAATGAGCAGTTCTTC. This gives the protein CASSSRGLSYNEQFF.

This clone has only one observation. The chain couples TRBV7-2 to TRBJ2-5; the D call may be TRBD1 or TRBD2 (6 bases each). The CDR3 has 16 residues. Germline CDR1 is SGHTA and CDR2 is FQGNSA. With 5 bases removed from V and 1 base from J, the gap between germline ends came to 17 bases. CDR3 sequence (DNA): TGTGCCAGCAGCGTACGGGACACCGGGGGCCAAGAGACCCAGTACTTC. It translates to CASSVRDTGGQETQYF.

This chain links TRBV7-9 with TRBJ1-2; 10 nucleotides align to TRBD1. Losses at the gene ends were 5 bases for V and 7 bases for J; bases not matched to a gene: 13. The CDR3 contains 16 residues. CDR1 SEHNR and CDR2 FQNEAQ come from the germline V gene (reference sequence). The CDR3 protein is CASSHTRDRGLSGYTF. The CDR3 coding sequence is TGTGCCAGCAGCCACACCCGAGACAGGGGGCTTTCTGGCTACACCTTC. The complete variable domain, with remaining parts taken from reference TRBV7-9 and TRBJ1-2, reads DTGVSQNPRHKITKRGQNVTFRCDPISEHNRLYWYRQTLGQGPEFLTYFQNEAQLEKSRLLSDRFSAERPKGSFSTLEIQRTEQGDSAMYLCASSHTRDRGLSGYTFGSGTRLTVV.

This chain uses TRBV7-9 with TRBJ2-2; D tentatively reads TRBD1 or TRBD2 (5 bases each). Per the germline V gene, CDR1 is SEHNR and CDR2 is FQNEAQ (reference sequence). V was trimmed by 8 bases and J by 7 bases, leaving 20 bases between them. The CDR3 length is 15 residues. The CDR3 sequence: CASLIRDDEIGELFF. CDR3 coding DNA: TGTGCCAGCTTGATCCGGGACGATGAGATCGGGGAGCTGTTTTTT. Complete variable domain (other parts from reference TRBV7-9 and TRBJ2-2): DTGVSQNPRHKITKRGQNVTFRCDPISEHNRLYWYRQTLGQGPEFLTYFQNEAQLEKSRLLSDRFSAERPKGSFSTLEIQRTEQGDSAMYLCASLIRDDEIGELFFGEGSRLTVL.

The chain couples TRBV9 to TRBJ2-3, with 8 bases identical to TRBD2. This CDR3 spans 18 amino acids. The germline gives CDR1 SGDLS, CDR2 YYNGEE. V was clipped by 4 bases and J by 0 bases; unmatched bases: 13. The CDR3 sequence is CASSTAPGGVASTDTQYF. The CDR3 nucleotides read TGTGCCAGCAGCACGGCCCCGGGGGGGGTAGCGAGCACAGATACGCAGTATTTT.

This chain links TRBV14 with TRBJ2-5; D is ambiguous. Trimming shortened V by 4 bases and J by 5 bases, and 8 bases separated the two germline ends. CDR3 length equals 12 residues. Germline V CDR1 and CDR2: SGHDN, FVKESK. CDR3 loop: CASSPPGETQYF. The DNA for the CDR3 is TGTGCCAGCAGCCCCCCTGGGGAGACCCAGTACTTC.

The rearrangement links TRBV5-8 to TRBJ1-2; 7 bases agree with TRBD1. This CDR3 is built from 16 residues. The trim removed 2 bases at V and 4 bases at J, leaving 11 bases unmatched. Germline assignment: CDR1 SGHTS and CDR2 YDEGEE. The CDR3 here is CASSFGTASSVYGYTF. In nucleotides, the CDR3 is TGTGCCAGCAGCTTTGGGACAGCAAGTTCGGTCTATGGCTACACCTTC.

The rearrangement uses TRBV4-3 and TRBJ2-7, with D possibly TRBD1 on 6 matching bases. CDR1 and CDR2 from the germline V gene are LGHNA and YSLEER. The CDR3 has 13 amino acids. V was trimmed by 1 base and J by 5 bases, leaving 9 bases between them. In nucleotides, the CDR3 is TGCGCCAGCAGCCAAGGAGCAGGGGACGAGCAGTACTTC. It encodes CASSQGAGDEQYF.

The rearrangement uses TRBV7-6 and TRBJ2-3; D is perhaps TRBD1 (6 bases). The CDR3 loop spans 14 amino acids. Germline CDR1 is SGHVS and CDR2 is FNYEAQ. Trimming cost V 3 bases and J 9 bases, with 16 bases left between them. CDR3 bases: TGTGCCAGCAGCTTGTCGCCGGAACAGGGAACGCAGTATTTT. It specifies CASSLSPEQGTQYF.

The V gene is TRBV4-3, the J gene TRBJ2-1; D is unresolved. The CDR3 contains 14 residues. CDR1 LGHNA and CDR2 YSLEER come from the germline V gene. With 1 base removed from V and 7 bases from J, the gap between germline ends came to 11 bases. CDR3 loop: CASSQVSVPNEQFF. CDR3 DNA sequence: TGCGCCAGCAGCCAAGTATCGGTCCCAAATGAGCAGTTCTTC.

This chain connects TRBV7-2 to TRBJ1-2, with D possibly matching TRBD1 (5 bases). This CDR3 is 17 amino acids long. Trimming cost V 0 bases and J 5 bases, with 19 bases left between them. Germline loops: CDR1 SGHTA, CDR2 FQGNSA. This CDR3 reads CASSLAGLLDLTYGYTF. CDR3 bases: TGTGCCAGCAGCTTAGCGGGACTCCTGGACCTCACATATGGCTACACCTTC.

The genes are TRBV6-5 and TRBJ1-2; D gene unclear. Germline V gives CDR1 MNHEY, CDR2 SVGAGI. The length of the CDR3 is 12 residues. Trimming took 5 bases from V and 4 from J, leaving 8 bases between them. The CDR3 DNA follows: TGTGCCAGCAGTAATTTACGCTATGGCTACACCTTC. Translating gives CASSNLRYGYTF.

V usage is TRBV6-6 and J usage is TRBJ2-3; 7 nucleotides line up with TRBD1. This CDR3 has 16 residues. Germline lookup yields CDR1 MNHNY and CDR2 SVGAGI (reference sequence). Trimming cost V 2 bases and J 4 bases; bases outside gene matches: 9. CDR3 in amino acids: CASSYAPRTGADTQYF. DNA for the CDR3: TGTGCCAGCAGTTACGCCCCCCGGACAGGTGCAGATACGCAGTATTTT.

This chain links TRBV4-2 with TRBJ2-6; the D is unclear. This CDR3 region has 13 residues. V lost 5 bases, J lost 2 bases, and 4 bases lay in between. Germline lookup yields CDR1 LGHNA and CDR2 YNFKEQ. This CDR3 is CASSGAGANVLTF. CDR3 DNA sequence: TGTGCCAGCAGCGGAGCTGGGGCCAACGTCCTGACTTTC.

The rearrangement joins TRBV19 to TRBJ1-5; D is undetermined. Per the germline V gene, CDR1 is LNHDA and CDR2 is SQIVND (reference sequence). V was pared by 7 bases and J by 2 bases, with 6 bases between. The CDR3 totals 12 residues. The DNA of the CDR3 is TGTGCCAGTAAAAGTGGCAATCAGCCCCAGCATTTT. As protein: CASKSGNQPQHF.

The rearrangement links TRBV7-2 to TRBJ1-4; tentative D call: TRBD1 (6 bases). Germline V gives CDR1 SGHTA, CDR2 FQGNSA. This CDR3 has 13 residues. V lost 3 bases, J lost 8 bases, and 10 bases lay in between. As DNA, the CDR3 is TGTGCCAGCAGCTTTAGACAGGCCGAAAAACTGTTTTTT. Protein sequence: CASSFRQAEKLFF.

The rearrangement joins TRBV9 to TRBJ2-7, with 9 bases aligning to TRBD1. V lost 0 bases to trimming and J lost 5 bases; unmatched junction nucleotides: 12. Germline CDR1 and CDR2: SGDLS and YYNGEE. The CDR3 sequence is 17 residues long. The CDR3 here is CASSVAQGTGSINEQYF. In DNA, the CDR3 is TGTGCCAGCAGCGTAGCGCAAGGGACAGGGAGCATCAACGAGCAGTACTTC.

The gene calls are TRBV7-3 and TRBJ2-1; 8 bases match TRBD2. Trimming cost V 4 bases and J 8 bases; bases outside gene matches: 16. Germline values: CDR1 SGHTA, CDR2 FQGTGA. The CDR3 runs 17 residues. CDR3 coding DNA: TGTGCCAGCAGCTCCCTTGAAGCGGGAGATTTTTCTGATGAGCAGTTCTTC. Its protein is CASSSLEAGDFSDEQFF.

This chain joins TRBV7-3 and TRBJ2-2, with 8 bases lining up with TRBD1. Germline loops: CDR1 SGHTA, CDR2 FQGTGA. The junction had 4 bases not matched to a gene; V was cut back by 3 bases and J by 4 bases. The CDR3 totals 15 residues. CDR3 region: CASSLGQDFTGELFF. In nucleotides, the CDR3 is TGTGCCAGCAGCTTGGGACAGGACTTCACCGGGGAGCTGTTTTTT.

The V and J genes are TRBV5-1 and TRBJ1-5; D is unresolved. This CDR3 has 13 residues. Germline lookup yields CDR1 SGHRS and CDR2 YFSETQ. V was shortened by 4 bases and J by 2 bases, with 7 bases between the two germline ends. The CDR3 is CASSPLGNQPQHF. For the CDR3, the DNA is TGCGCCAGCAGCCCCCTTGGCAATCAGCCCCAGCATTTT.

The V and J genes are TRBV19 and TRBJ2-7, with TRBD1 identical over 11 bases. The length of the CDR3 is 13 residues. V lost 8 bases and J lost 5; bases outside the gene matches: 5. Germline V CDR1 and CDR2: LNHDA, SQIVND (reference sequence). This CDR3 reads CASSWTGGDEQYF. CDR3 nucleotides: TGTGCCAGTTCTTGGACAGGGGGCGACGAGCAGTACTTC.

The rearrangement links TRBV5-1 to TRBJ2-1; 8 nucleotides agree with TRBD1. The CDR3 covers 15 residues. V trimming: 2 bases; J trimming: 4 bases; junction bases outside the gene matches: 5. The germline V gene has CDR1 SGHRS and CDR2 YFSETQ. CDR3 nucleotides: TGCGCCAGCAGCTTTACAGGGGGTTCATACAATGAGCAGTTCTTC. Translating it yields CASSFTGGSYNEQFF.

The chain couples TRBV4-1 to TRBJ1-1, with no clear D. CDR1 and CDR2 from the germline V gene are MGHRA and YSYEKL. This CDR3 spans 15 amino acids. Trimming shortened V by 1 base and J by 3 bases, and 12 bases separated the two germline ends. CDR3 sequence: CASSQGPGRYTEAFF. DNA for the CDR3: TGCGCCAGCAGCCAAGGACCCGGCCGGTACACTGAAGCTTTCTTT.

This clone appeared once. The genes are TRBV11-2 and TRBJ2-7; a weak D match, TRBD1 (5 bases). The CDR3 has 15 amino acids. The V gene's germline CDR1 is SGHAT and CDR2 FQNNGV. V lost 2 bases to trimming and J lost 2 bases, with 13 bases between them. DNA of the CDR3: TGTGCCAGCAGCTTAAAGTTGAACAGGCCCTACGAGCAGTACTTC. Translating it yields CASSLKLNRPYEQYF.

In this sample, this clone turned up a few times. The CDR3 loop reads CAWSPQGEAFF. The CDR3 nucleotides are TGTGCCTGGAGCCCACAGGGTGAAGCTTTCTTT. The rearrangement uses TRBV30 and TRBJ1-1, with TRBD1 as a possible D gene (6 bases). The CDR3 is 11 residues long. Per the germline V gene, CDR1 is GTSNPN and CDR2 is SVGIG (reference sequence). V was cut by 3 bases and J by 7 bases, with 9 bases left in between. Full variable domain (missing parts from reference TRBV30 and TRBJ1-1): SQTIHQWPATLVQPVGSPLSLECTVEGTSNPNLYWYRQAAGRGLQLLFYSVGIGQISSEVPQNLSASRPQDRQFILSSKKLLLSDSGFYLCAWSPQGEAFFGQGTRLTVV.